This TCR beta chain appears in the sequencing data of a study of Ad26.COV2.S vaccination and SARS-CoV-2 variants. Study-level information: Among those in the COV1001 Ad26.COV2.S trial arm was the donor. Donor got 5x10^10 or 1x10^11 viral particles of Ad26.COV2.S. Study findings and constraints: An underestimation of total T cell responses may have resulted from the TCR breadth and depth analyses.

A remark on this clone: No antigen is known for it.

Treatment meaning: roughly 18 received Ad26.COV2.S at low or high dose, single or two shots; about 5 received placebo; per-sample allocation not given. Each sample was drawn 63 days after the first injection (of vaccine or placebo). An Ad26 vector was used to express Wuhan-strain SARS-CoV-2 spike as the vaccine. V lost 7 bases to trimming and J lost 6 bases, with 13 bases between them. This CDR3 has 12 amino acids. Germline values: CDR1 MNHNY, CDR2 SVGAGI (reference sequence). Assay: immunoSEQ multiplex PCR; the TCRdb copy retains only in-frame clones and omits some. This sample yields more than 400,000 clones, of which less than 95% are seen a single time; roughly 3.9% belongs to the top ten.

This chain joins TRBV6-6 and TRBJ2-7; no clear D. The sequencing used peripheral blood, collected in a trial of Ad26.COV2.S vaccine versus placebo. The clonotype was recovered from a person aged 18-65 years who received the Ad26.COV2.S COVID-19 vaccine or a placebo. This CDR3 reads CASTEPPGEQYF. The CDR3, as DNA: TGTGCCAGCACCGAGCCTCCTGGCGAGCAGTACTTC.